Given below is one T cell receptor (beta chain) in context. CDR3 length: 16 amino acids. CDR1 LGHNA and CDR2 YNFKEQ come from the germline V gene. V lost 3 bases to trimming and J lost 7 bases, with 21 bases between them. Assay used: immunoSEQ multiplex PCR; TCRdb lists only in-frame clones, some missing. Of 25,000 to 30,000 clones listed, roughly 70% were seen once; the top ten hold approximately 16%. This specimen belongs to a study of PD-1 blockade in classical Hodgkin lymphoma. All patients experienced relapse after autologous stem cell transplantation, and brentuximab vedotin exposure was variable.

The source of this sequence is a human donor with classical Hodgkin lymphoma. This chain joins TRBV4-2 and TRBJ1-2; D is ambiguous. The input for sequencing was peripheral blood mononuclear cells (PBMCs), taken before the second cycle of nivolumab. In nucleotides, the CDR3 is TGTGCCAGCAGCCATGGGAGCAGTTCAGGAATCGGTGGCTACACCTTC. This encodes CASSHGSSSGIGGYTF.